Each of the 10 T cell receptor beta chains below was sequenced from the same sample in a study of Graves' ophthalmopathy and Graves' hyperthyroidism. RNA transcripts served as template for amplifying TCR beta CDR3 sequences. Investigators did first-round RT-PCR with HTBI primers, then second-round multiplex PCR. TCRdb reprocessed the multiplex PCR reads with MiXCR, giving one entry per CDR3 protein. The sample lists 350,000 to 450,000 distinct CDR3 sequences, 18% occurring once. The specimen sequenced was peripheral blood. The receptors shown here come from a woman younger than 35 with Graves' ophthalmopathy.

This clonotype has a count of ten or more. The chain uses TRBV20-1 and TRBJ2-7; D not certain. CDR1 DFQATT and CDR2 SNEGSKA come from the germline V gene (reference sequence). CDR3 length equals 14 residues. V lost 4 bases and J 0 bases, leaving 13 bases between the germline ends. The CDR3 DNA sequence: TGCAGTGCTACGGACCTTCGAGGCTCCTACGAGCAGTACTTC. Its translation is CSATDLRGSYEQYF.

This clonotype was picked up many times. The V call is TRBV28, the J call TRBJ1-2; possible D gene TRBD1, 6 bases. This CDR3 is 11 amino acids long. V lost 6 bases and J lost 10, with 12 bases in between. In germline, CDR1 is MDHEN, CDR2 SYDVKM. The CDR3 reads CASRIQGSYTF. The CDR3 DNA sequence: TGTGCCAGCAGGATACAGGGTTCCTACACCTTC.

This clonotype was observed at least ten times. V and J are TRBV18 and TRBJ1-3; possible D gene TRBD1, 5 bases. The V end was cut by 6 bases, the J end by 0 bases, with 15 bases between. Germline V gene lookup returns CDR1 KGHSH and CDR2 LQKENI. CDR3 size: 16 residues. The CDR3, as DNA: TGTGCCAGCTCGCCAGCGAGAGACAGCTCTGGAAACACCATATATTTT. It yields the protein CASSPARDSSGNTIYF.

This clonotype was found many times. V and J are TRBV28 and TRBJ2-2; D ambiguous. This CDR3 is 12 amino acids long. Germline assignment: CDR1 MDHEN and CDR2 SYDVKM. The V end lost 5 bases, the J end lost 6 bases, and 7 bases lay between the germline ends. The CDR3 spells CASSLRPGELFF. CDR3 bases: TGTGCCAGCAGTCTACGGCCCGGGGAGCTGTTTTTT.

The chain is built from TRBV16 and TRBJ1-5; D is unresolved. Germline loops: CDR1 KGHSY, CDR2 FQNENV. CDR3 length equals 14 residues. The V end was cut by 1 base, the J end by 7 bases, with 11 bases between. DNA for the CDR3: TGTGCCAGCAGCCAATTGGCGGGAGGGCAGCCCCAGCATTTT. This sequence encodes CASSQLAGGQPQHF.

This clonotype was counted at least ten times. This chain links TRBV6-2 or TRBV6-3 with TRBJ2-5, with D tentatively TRBD1 or TRBD2 (6 bases each). This CDR3 is 15 amino acids long. V was trimmed by 7 bases and J by 5 bases, leaving 20 bases between them. From germline, CDR1 is MNHEY and CDR2 SVGEGT. CDR3 coding DNA: TGTGCCAGCATTCCAACAGGGAGGATAGGCGAGACCCAGTACTTC. Protein product: CASIPTGRIGETQYF.

This clonotype showed up many times. The genes are TRBV20-1 and TRBJ1-1; maybe TRBD1 (6 bases). This CDR3 region has 14 residues. CDR1 and CDR2 (germline): DFQATT, SNEGSKA (reference sequence). The germline V and J ends were trimmed by 1 base and 3 bases, with 12 bases remaining between them. CDR3 nucleotides: TGCAGTGCTAGAGTAGGGGGGTGGGACACTGAAGCTTTCTTT. Protein sequence: CSARVGGWDTEAFF.

This clonotype was seen at least ten times. The chain recombines TRBV3-1 with TRBJ1-2; the D gene is possibly TRBD1 (5 bases). V was trimmed by 1 base and J by 8 bases, leaving 11 bases between them. CDR1 and CDR2 from the germline V gene are LGHDT and YNNKEL (reference sequence). This CDR3 is 13 amino acids long. CDR3 bases: TGTGCCAGCAGCCAAGTTTCCCCAGGGGGCTACACCTTC. Protein sequence: CASSQVSPGGYTF.

This clonotype was found many times. This sequence joins TRBV28 and TRBJ2-7, with 10 positions matching TRBD2. V trimming: 6 bases; J trimming: 5 bases; junction bases outside the gene matches: 10. This CDR3 has 15 residues. Germline V gene lookup returns CDR1 MDHEN and CDR2 SYDVKM. CDR3 DNA: TGTGCCAGCAGCATAGCGGGAGGTTTCGTGGACGAGCAGTACTTC. Translated, it gives CASSIAGGFVDEQYF.

V and J are TRBV18 and TRBJ1-1; weak D call: TRBD1 (5 bases). This CDR3 is 16 amino acids long. The V and J ends lost 4 bases and 3 bases respectively, with 18 bases between them. From germline, CDR1 is KGHSH and CDR2 LQKENI. This chain's CDR3 is CASSLHQGVRDTEAFF. The CDR3, as DNA: TGTGCCAGCTCACTCCACCAAGGGGTCCGAGACACTGAAGCTTTCTTT.